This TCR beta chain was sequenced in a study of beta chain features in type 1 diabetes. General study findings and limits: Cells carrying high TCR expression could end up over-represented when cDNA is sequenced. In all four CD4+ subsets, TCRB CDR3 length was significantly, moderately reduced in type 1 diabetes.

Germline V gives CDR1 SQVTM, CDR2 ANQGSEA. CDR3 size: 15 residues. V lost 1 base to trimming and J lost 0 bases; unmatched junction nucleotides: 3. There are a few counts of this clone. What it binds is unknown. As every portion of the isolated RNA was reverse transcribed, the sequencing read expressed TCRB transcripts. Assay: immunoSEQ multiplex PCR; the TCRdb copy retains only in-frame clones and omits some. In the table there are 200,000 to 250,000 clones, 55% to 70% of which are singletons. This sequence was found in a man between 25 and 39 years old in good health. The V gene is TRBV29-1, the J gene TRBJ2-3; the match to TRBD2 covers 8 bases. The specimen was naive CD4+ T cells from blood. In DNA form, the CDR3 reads TGCAGCGTTGAAGGCCCTAGCGGGAGCACAGATACGCAGTATTTT. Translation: CSVEGPSGSTDTQYF.